A selection of T cell receptor beta chains follows, all from one sample in a study of cytomegalovirus exposure and HLA in healthy donors. Profiling relied on immunoSEQ multiplex PCR, and the TCRdb table lists in-frame clones only, not all of them. Of about 260,000 clones in the sample, about 75% were seen once. The sample comprised PBMCs. The source of these receptors is a female donor in good health and CMV-seronegative. The CDR3 runs from the conserved cysteine through the conserved F or W.

>TRBJ2-6|TRBV4-2
CASSRDWGSSGANVLTF
>TRBJ2-6|TRBV5-1
CASSLYGGNGANVLTF
>TRBJ2-7|TRBV5-6
CASSWPSGDRGPDEQYF
>-|TRBV19
CASSIREAYEQYF
>TRBJ1-2|TRBV5-6
CASSGGTAYGYTF
>TRBJ1-2|TRBV28
CASSRGGTNYGYTF
>TRBJ1-5|TRBV7-3
CASSRTNRQGGWPQHF
>TRBJ2-3|TRBV7-8
CASRRGRTSGNADTQYF
>TRBJ1-1|TRBV29-1
CSVGRQGGTEAFF
>TRBJ2-5|TRBV27
CASSHHRDRGLKQYF
>TRBJ2-7|TRBV4-1
CASSQDQFSGSYEQYF
>TRBJ2-7|TRBV5-1
CASSFLAGGTYEQYF
>TRBJ2-3|TRBV5-1
CASSLAPRKMGRGGTDTQYF
>-|TRBV9
CASSPLAASYEQYF
>TRBJ2-7|TRBV2
CASLGGALRYEQYF
>TRBJ2-2|TRBV10-1
CASNSELPGELFF
>TRBJ1-3|TRBV28
CASSLDYGGSGNTIYF
>TRBJ2-3|TRBV7-9
CASSPRRGTDTQYF
>TRBJ1-5|TRBV27
CASSLREGDQPQHF
>TRBJ2-7|TRBV18
CASSPAGVPSYEQYF
>TRBJ1-1|TRBV5-1
CASSSQLNTEAFF
>TRBJ1-1|TRBV7-3
CASTPLGGRFAEAFF
>TRBJ1-1|TRBV6-1
CASSGGGAGAEAFF
>TRBJ1-4|TRBV5-4
CASSLVVQGGPEKLFF
>-|TRBV5-1
CASSLARGEQFF
>TRBJ2-7|TRBV5-1
CASSLGLAGGASYEQYF
>TRBJ2-5|TRBV30
CAWSPWTGGETQYF
>TRBJ1-1|TRBV7-9
CSSSLDSTEAFF
>TRBJ1-2|TRBV29-1
CSVEDLIGGVYGYTF
>TRBJ2-7|TRBV15
CATSRGGAGGRTYEQYF
>-|TRBV11-3
CASSLRPGGSYEQYF
>TRBJ1-3|TRBV5-4
CASSLGAGPRGNTIYF
>TRBJ2-1|TRBV9
CASSVELAGGYGNEQFF
>TRBJ1-1|TRBV27
CASSLSLRGGQKVSAFF
>-|TRBV11-2
CASGGNEQYF
>TRBJ1-1|TRBV6-5
CASSRPGNTEAFF
>TRBJ1-1|TRBV10-3
CAISESRVNTEAFF
>TRBJ1-2|TRBV15
CATSGREEGYGYTF
>TRBJ2-7|TRBV27
CASSPDSTYEQYF
>TRBJ1-1|TRBV30
CAWSVSPGQGVSGTEAFF
>TRBJ1-5|TRBV19
CASIQGWGQPQHF